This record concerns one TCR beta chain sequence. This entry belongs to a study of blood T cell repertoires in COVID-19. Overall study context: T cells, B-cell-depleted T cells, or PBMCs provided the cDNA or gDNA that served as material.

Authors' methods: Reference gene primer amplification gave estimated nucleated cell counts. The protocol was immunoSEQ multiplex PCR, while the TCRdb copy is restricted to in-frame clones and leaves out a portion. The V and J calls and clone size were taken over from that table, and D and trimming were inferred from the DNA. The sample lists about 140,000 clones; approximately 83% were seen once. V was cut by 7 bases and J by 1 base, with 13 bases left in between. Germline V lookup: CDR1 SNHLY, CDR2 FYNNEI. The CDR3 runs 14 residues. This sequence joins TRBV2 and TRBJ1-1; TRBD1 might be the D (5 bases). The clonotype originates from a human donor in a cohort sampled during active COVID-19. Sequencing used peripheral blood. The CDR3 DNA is TGTGCCAGCACCCCCCGCGGGGGGAACACTGAAGCTTTCTTT. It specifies CASTPRGGNTEAFF.